The next 18 T cell receptor beta chains were all read from a single sample in a study of blood T cell repertoires in COVID-19 (dated by TCRdb to between 2020 and 2021). Library construction relied on the immunoSEQ multiplex PCR assay. TCRdb holds this immuneACCESS table with in-frame rearrangements only. Some clones are missing; in checked studies, unresolved V genes explain under half, and the rest has no known cause. The sample table shows roughly 240,000 clones, and 65% to 90% are seen once. Jointly, the top ten make up over 3.5% of the sample. Specimen: peripheral blood. Receptors were obtained from a woman between 65 and 79 years old with acute or convalescent COVID-19.

A single count supports this clone. The gene calls are TRBV4-1 and TRBJ2-1, with 10 nucleotides matching TRBD2. J was trimmed by 7 bases and V by 0 bases; bases with no gene match: 6. Germline lookup yields CDR1 MGHRA and CDR2 YSYEKL. The CDR3 is 16 residues long. In DNA form, the CDR3 reads TGCGCCAGCAGCCAAGAAGCGGGGGGGTATTCTAATGAGCAGTTCTTC. Its protein is CASSQEAGGYSNEQFF.

The chain joins TRBV29-1 to TRBJ1-2, with 7 bases fitting TRBD1. The CDR3 spans 11 residues. The germline CDR1 and CDR2 sequences are SQVTM and ANQGSEA. Trimming took 7 bases from V and 8 from J; bases not matched to a gene: 7. The CDR3 here is CSAVLTGGYTF. For the CDR3, the DNA is TGCAGCGCTGTACTGACAGGGGGCTACACCTTC.

The chain has TRBV7-2 and TRBJ2-3; TRBD2 agrees at 10 bases. The germline V gene has CDR1 SGHTA and CDR2 FQGNSA. The CDR3 is 15 amino acids. Trimming cost V 5 bases and J 5 bases; bases outside gene matches: 7. CDR3 DNA: TGTGCCAGCAGCACAGGACTAGCGGCGAGAGATACGCAGTATTTT. It encodes CASSTGLAARDTQYF.

J is TRBJ1-5 and V is TRBV18; 7 bases match TRBD1. Germline loops: CDR1 KGHSH, CDR2 LQKENI. With 5 bases clipped from V and 3 bases from J, the junction kept 7 bases outside the gene matches. The CDR3 loop spans 15 amino acids. CDR3 sequence reads: CASSTGTVPNQPQHF. The CDR3 region has the DNA TGTGCCAGCTCAACTGGGACAGTCCCCAATCAGCCCCAGCATTTT.

This rearrangement joins TRBV7-2 to TRBJ1-2; D possibly corresponds to TRBD1 (6 bases). Deletions cut 6 bases from V and 3 bases from J, with 14 bases between. The CDR3 loop spans 14 amino acids. Looked up from germline, CDR1 is SGHTA and CDR2 is FQGNSA. The CDR3 is CASSMGTIDYGYTF. The CDR3 DNA reads as TGTGCCAGCAGTATGGGGACAATAGACTATGGCTACACCTTC.

About this clone: An end of the junction does not agree with germline; a read error may underlie this. The genes are TRBV18 and TRBJ2-7, with 7 positions matching TRBD1. The CDR3 is 13 amino acids. Looked up from germline, CDR1 is KGHSH and CDR2 is LQKENI. The CDR3 loop reads CASSPRKSGQTVF. DNA for the CDR3: TGTGCCAGCTCACCACGGAAATCGGGACAGACCGTTTTC.

This chain links TRBV3-1 (or the pseudogene TRBV3-2) with TRBJ1-6; D call uncertain. V lost 2 bases, J lost 0 bases, and 20 bases lay in between. This CDR3 is 20 amino acids long. The germline gives CDR1 LGHDT, CDR2 YNNKEL (reference sequence). The CDR3 region has the DNA TGTGCCAGCAGCCAAATAAGATACCAGGAACTTCCCTCCTATAATTCACCCCTCCACTTT. This translates into CASSQIRYQELPSYNSPLHF.

The chain recombines TRBV19 with TRBJ2-1, with D tentatively TRBD2 (6 bases). Between the trimmed V and J ends, which lost 5 bases and 0 bases, there was a span of 14 bases. Germline V gene sequence: CDR1 LNHDA, CDR2 SQIVND (reference sequence). The length of the CDR3 is 16 residues. The CDR3 reads CASSPPKGLSYNEQFF. CDR3 sequence (DNA): TGTGCCAGTAGTCCCCCTAAGGGACTCTCCTACAATGAGCAGTTCTTC.

This chain connects TRBV6-2 or TRBV6-3 to TRBJ1-5; D perhaps matches TRBD1 (6 bases). The CDR3 is 15 residues long. Germline-derived CDR1 and CDR2 are MNHEY and SVGEGT. V lost 0 bases to trimming and J lost 6 bases, with 12 bases between them. CDR3 bases: TGTGCCAGCAGTTACTCGAGTGGGGGCGGTCAGCCCCAGCATTTT. It codes for CASSYSSGGGQPQHF.

V and J are TRBV4-3 and TRBJ1-3; D unclear. There are 15 residues in the CDR3. Germline lookup yields CDR1 LGHNA and CDR2 YSLEER. Trimming removed 3 bases at V and 2 bases at J, with 11 bases between. The CDR3, as DNA: TGCGCCAGCAGCCAGGTCGCGGGCGCTGGAAACACCATATATTTT. Amino acid sequence: CASSQVAGAGNTIYF.

This clone was seen a single time. The V gene is TRBV30, the J gene TRBJ2-5, with a possible D match to TRBD1 (6 bases). Trimming took off 7 bases at V and 5 bases at J, with 14 bases between the two ends. The CDR3 runs 12 residues. Looked up from germline, CDR1 is GTSNPN and CDR2 is SVGIG (reference sequence). CDR3 amino acids: CASHRGGETQYF. The CDR3, as DNA: TGTGCCTCCCACCGAGGGGGTGAGACCCAGTACTTC.

In DNA form, the CDR3 reads TGTGCCAGCAGTCCAAGACGGGACAGCGCGATCTACGAGCAGTACTTC. It codes for CASSPRRDSAIYEQYF. This sequence joins TRBV27 and TRBJ2-7; 7 bases are shared with TRBD1. Germline assignment: CDR1 MNHEY and CDR2 SMNVEV (reference sequence). This CDR3 is built from 16 residues. Trimming took 5 bases from V and 3 from J; bases not matched to a gene: 13.

In DNA form, the CDR3 reads TGTGCCAGCAGCACCCGGGACGGGAGCTCCTACGAGCAGTACTTC. Translated, it gives CASSTRDGSSYEQYF. This chain joins TRBV5-4 and TRBJ2-7; the D gene is possibly TRBD2 (6 bases). CDR3 size: 15 residues. The germline CDR1 and CDR2 sequences are SGHNT and YYREEE (reference sequence). V was shortened by 4 bases and J by 0 bases, with 14 bases between the two germline ends.

The rearrangement joins TRBV7-9 to TRBJ1-2; D is unclear. Per the germline V gene, CDR1 is SEHNR and CDR2 is FQNEAQ (reference sequence). The CDR3 is made up of 14 amino acids. Trimming removed 3 bases at V and 3 bases at J, with 11 bases between. The CDR3 DNA sequence: TGTGCCAGCAGCTTTACAGACACTCACTATGGCTACACCTTC. This encodes CASSFTDTHYGYTF.

V usage is TRBV2 and J usage is TRBJ2-3, with D possibly TRBD2 on 6 matching bases. The germline CDR1 and CDR2 sequences are SNHLY and FYNNEI. This CDR3 spans 14 amino acids. The V end lost 4 bases, the J end lost 2 bases, and 10 bases lay between the germline ends. Here the CDR3 DNA reads TGTGCCAGCAGTGCTCAGGGACTCACAGATACGCAGTATTTT. It is translated as CASSAQGLTDTQYF.

The rearrangement joins TRBV3-1 (or the pseudogene TRBV3-2) to TRBJ2-2; 7 bases are a match to TRBD1. J gave up 3 bases and V 4 bases, and 11 bases lay outside the gene matches. The CDR3 is 17 residues long. Germline V lookup: CDR1 LGHDT, CDR2 YNNKEL (reference sequence). The CDR3 is CASSPLQGQGDTGELFF. CDR3 in DNA: TGTGCCAGCAGCCCGCTACAGGGGCAGGGGGACACCGGGGAGCTGTTTTTT.

J is TRBJ1-4 and V is TRBV5-1; D ambiguous. Germline CDR1 SGHRS, CDR2 YFSETQ. The CDR3 contains 18 residues. Trimming took 4 bases from V and 0 from J, leaving 19 bases between them. The CDR3 is CASSPAGNLDPTNEKLFF. In DNA form, the CDR3 reads TGCGCCAGCAGCCCAGCCGGGAACCTGGACCCAACTAATGAAAAACTGTTTTTT.

The rearrangement joins TRBV28 to TRBJ1-1, with unresolved D. The germline V and J ends were trimmed by 6 bases and 0 bases, with 5 bases remaining between them. The CDR3 runs to 12 residues. Germline CDR1 reads MDHEN; CDR2 reads SYDVKM. CDR3 DNA: TGTGCCAGCAGCTTCGTGAACACTGAAGCTTTCTTT. Translation gives CASSFVNTEAFF. Together with reference TRBV28 and TRBJ1-1, the CDR3 gives the full variable domain: DVKVTQSSRYLVKRTGEKVFLECVQDMDHENMFWYRQDPGLGLRLIYFSYDVKMKEKGDIPEGYSVSREKKERFSLILESASTNQTSMYLCASSFVNTEAFFGQGTRLTVV.